The 5 T cell receptor beta chains presented below share a single source sample, sequenced in a study of cytomegalovirus exposure and HLA in healthy donors. The PCR employed 60 Vbeta primers together with 13 Jbeta primers. Assay used: immunoSEQ multiplex PCR; TCRdb lists only in-frame clones, some missing. The sample consists of fewer than 200,000 clones, approximately 72% of them appearing once. The sample comprised PBMCs. Every receptor here comes from a female donor in good health and CMV-seronegative.

The chain employs TRBV7-2 and TRBJ2-1; 8 bases line up with TRBD2. V lost 4 bases and J lost 7; bases outside the gene matches: 15. This CDR3 comprises 17 residues. Germline loops: CDR1 SGHTA, CDR2 FQGNSA. The CDR3 DNA sequence: TGTGCCAGCAGCTCGGGGGGGCTAGCCCGCGGAGGAAATGAGCAGTTCTTC. Residues: CASSSGGLARGGNEQFF.

This chain joins TRBV29-1 and TRBJ2-2, with TRBD2 identical over 7 bases. V dropped 6 bases and J dropped 1; count of bases not matched to a gene: 5. The CDR3 loop spans 14 amino acids. Germline V CDR1 and CDR2: SQVTM, ANQGSEA. CDR3 in DNA: TGCAGCGTCCAGGGAGGGGTGAACACCGGGGAGCTGTTTTTT. Its protein is CSVQGGVNTGELFF.

This clone was found a few times. This rearrangement joins TRBV7-2 to TRBJ2-5; the match to TRBD2 covers 10 bases. V lost 6 bases, J lost 4 bases, and 2 bases stayed unmatched. CDR1 SGHTA and CDR2 FQGNSA come from the germline V gene. The CDR3 covers 13 residues. CDR3 nucleotides: TGTGCCAGCAGTAGCGGGAGGCGAGAGACCCAGTACTTC. Encoded protein: CASSSGRRETQYF.

This clone was observed a handful of times. The chain uses TRBV7-9 and TRBJ1-2; no firm D call. This CDR3 comprises 14 residues. Between the trimmed V and J ends, which lost 6 bases and 4 bases, there was a span of 15 bases. CDR1 and CDR2 (germline): SEHNR, FQNEAQ (reference sequence). The CDR3 nucleotides read TGTGCCAGCAGTACCGGGGTCTTTGGCTATGGCTACACCTTC. Translation gives CASSTGVFGYGYTF. The full variable domain, with the rest looked up from reference TRBV7-9 and TRBJ1-2, is DTGVSQNPRHKITKRGQNVTFRCDPISEHNRLYWYRQTLGQGPEFLTYFQNEAQLEKSRLLSDRFSAERPKGSFSTLEIQRTEQGDSAMYLCASSTGVFGYGYTFGSGTRLTVV.

CDR3 bases: TGTGCCAGCACCCAGGGACAGGGGGTAAATTACAATGAGCAGTTCTTC. Translated: CASTQGQGVNYNEQFF. The chain recombines TRBV2 with TRBJ2-1; 11 positions match TRBD1. The CDR3 has 16 residues. The trim removed 7 bases at V and 4 bases at J, leaving 9 bases unmatched. From germline, CDR1 is SNHLY and CDR2 FYNNEI.